This TCR beta chain was obtained from a study of CD8 T cells in ankylosing spondylitis. To note about this clonotype: Its antigen remains unidentified.

CDR3 length: 15 residues. Germline V lookup: CDR1 ENHRY, CDR2 SYGVKD. The junction had 12 bases not matched to a gene; V was cut back by 6 bases and J by 5 bases. TCRdb re-called the 5' RACE reads with MiXCR, one entry per CDR3 protein. The sample carries hundreds of thousands of distinct CDR3 sequences, 10% to 15% recorded once. Whole-study findings and limits: Reportedly, disease-linked clones are significantly enriched in ankylosing spondylitis patients' matched synovial fluid. Seemingly characteristic of ankylosing spondylitis blood was a TCR beta motif consisting of about 8 highly homologous variants. The authors found the disease-linked clones to be CD8+ and relatively rare in peripheral blood. Some of the motif variants had earlier been found in reactive arthritis patients' fluid and blood.

This receptor was taken from a male donor with ankylosing spondylitis. The sequenced sample consisted of blood, either unsorted or a sorted T cell fraction (not recorded which). V usage is TRBV10-3 and J usage is TRBJ2-7; 8 bases match TRBD1. The CDR3 bases are TGTGCCATCAGCCGGGGGATAGCACAGGGGGACGAGCAGTACTTC. Translated, it gives CAISRGIAQGDEQYF.